This T cell receptor (beta chain) derives from a study of response to subunit inactivated influenza vaccine. Study results and caveats: The authors offered the suggestion that each seasonal influenza vaccination recruits few new T cells.

The germline CDR1 and CDR2 sequences are SGHRS and YFSETQ. The CDR3 is 15 residues long. The V end lost 0 bases, the J end lost 3 bases, and 10 bases lay between the germline ends. TCRdb re-called the RT-PCR reads through MiXCR, storing one row per CDR3 protein. The sample consists of 550,000 to 600,000 distinct CDR3 sequences, roughly 12% of them appearing once. A word on this clonotype: Its antigen is not known.

The sequenced sample was PBMCs from blood, obtained on the day of vaccination. This TCR derives from a man aged 50-59 years who received an inactivated influenza vaccine. The chain links TRBV5-1 to TRBJ2-1; the D is unclear. DNA for the CDR3: TGCGCCAGCAGCTTGGCCCGGCTAAACTACAATGAGCAGTTCTTC. As protein: CASSLARLNYNEQFF. The full variable domain, with the rest looked up from reference TRBV5-1 and TRBJ2-1, is KAGVTQTPRYLIKTRGQQVTLSCSPISGHRSVSWYQQTPGQGLQFLFEYFSETQRNKGNFPGRFSGRQFSNSRSEMNVSTLELGDSALYLCASSLARLNYNEQFFGPGTRLTVL.